The next 12 T cell receptor beta chains were all read from a single sample in a study of OX40 agonist ivuxolimab in advanced cancers. The assay was immunoSEQ multiplex PCR, and TCRdb's table has in-frame clones only and misses some. The sample includes 80,000 to 100,000 clones, roughly 89% of them seen just once. The sample here was CD4+ or CD8+ T cells sorted from blood, taken in a trial of the OX40 agonist ivuxolimab. Receptor source: an adult with an advanced solid tumor such as melanoma, head and neck, liver or kidney cancer.

The CDR3 reads CANLRGEQFF. The CDR3 coding sequence is TGTGCCAACCTAAGGGGGGAGCAGTTCTTC. The rearrangement uses TRBV28 and TRBJ2-1; D may be TRBD1 (6 bases). V lost 10 bases to trimming and J lost 10 bases, with 11 bases between them. Germline CDR1 reads MDHEN; CDR2 reads SYDVKM. The CDR3 spans 10 residues.

The chain is built from TRBV18 and TRBJ2-3; perhaps TRBD2 as D (5 bases). The CDR3 extends over 13 amino acids. V was cut by 4 bases and J by 6 bases, with 11 bases left in between. CDR1 KGHSH and CDR2 LQKENI come from the germline V gene. The CDR3 sequence: CASSLPSFDTQYF. The CDR3 DNA sequence: TGTGCCAGCTCACTACCTAGCTTTGATACGCAGTATTTT.

The chain couples TRBV4-1 to TRBJ2-1; a possible D gene is TRBD1 (6 bases). The V gene's germline CDR1 is MGHRA and CDR2 YSYEKL. Trimming cost V 4 bases and J 4 bases, with 20 bases left between them. The CDR3 contains 17 residues. The CDR3 protein is CASSPRTDTPSYNEQFF. In nucleotides, the CDR3 is TGCGCCAGCAGCCCAAGGACAGACACTCCTAGTTACAATGAGCAGTTCTTC.

The chain carries TRBV9 and TRBJ1-2, with a weak D call TRBD1 (5 bases). Trimming removed 0 bases at V and 6 bases at J, with 15 bases between. Germline CDR1 and CDR2: SGDLS and YYNGEE. This CDR3 contains 15 residues. The CDR3 spells CASSVVPGLPNGYTF. CDR3 sequence (DNA): TGTGCCAGCAGCGTAGTCCCAGGGCTTCCAAATGGCTACACCTTC.

The chain joins TRBV4-2 to TRBJ2-3, with D maybe TRBD2 (5 bases). This CDR3 is 15 amino acids long. Germline-derived CDR1 and CDR2 are LGHNA and YNFKEQ. Trimming shortened V by 3 bases and J by 1 base, and 11 bases separated the two germline ends. DNA of the CDR3: TGTGCCAGCAGCCAGAGGACTGGTGGCACAGATACGCAGTATTTT. It translates to CASSQRTGGTDTQYF.

The chain uses TRBV5-1 and TRBJ2-7; TRBD2 might be the D (7 bases). Germline V gene data show CDR1 as SGHRS and CDR2 as YFSETQ. The V and J ends lost 4 bases and 6 bases respectively, with 20 bases between them. The CDR3 has 15 residues. The CDR3 protein is CASSHKPGGNLEQYF. The CDR3 DNA reads as TGCGCCAGCAGCCATAAGCCGGGGGGCAACCTCGAGCAGTACTTC.

This clone has a single count. The V and J genes are TRBV5-1 and TRBJ2-7; TRBD1 matches at 7 bases. This CDR3 comprises 15 residues. The germline V gene encodes CDR1 SGHRS and CDR2 YFSETQ. The J segment lost 3 bases and the V segment lost 4 bases, leaving 10 bases of the junction unmatched. The CDR3 loop is CASSTNPGTDYEQYF. CDR3 sequence (DNA): TGCGCCAGCAGCACAAATCCCGGGACAGACTACGAGCAGTACTTC.

This sequence joins TRBV19 and TRBJ2-1, with D unclear. The CDR3 consists of 12 residues. Germline V gives CDR1 LNHDA, CDR2 SQIVND (reference sequence). V lost 2 bases and J 7 bases, leaving 6 bases between the germline ends. This CDR3 reads CASSIYGNEQFF. The DNA of the CDR3 is TGTGCCAGTAGTATATACGGGAATGAGCAGTTCTTC.

The rearrangement joins TRBV5-1 to TRBJ1-3, with unresolved D. CDR1 and CDR2 (germline): SGHRS, YFSETQ. The CDR3 has 14 residues. The V end was cut by 0 bases, the J end by 0 bases, with 4 bases between. The CDR3 DNA follows: TGCGCCAGCAGCTTGGGGAACTCTGGAAACACCATATATTTT. As protein: CASSLGNSGNTIYF.

This chain links TRBV6-1 with TRBJ1-2; D is unclear. Trimming left V 6 bases short and J 0 bases short, with 14 bases between. This CDR3 has 15 residues. Germline-derived CDR1 and CDR2 are MNHNS and SASEGT. The CDR3 loop is CASSQKNGPNYGYTF. CDR3 DNA sequence: TGTGCCAGCAGCCAAAAGAACGGCCCTAACTATGGCTACACCTTC.

V and J are TRBV2 and TRBJ1-2; a weak D match, TRBD1 (5 bases). Trimming took 5 bases from V and 1 from J, leaving 11 bases between them. CDR3 length equals 14 residues. The germline gives CDR1 SNHLY, CDR2 FYNNEI. Here the CDR3 reads CASSPDMSNYGYTF. In DNA form, the CDR3 reads TGTGCCAGCAGTCCGGACATGAGTAACTATGGCTACACCTTC.

CDR3 region: CASSWGQGQQETQYF. In nucleotides, the CDR3 is TGCGCCAGCAGCTGGGGACAGGGCCAACAAGAGACCCAGTACTTC. The V and J genes are TRBV5-1 and TRBJ2-5; TRBD1 matches at 9 bases. The V and J ends lost 3 bases and 2 bases, in that order; junction bases with no gene match: 5. CDR1 is SGHRS, CDR2 YFSETQ, per germline. This CDR3 is 15 amino acids long.